The 10 T cell receptor beta chains given below trace back to one sample, sequenced in a study of blood T cell repertoires in COVID-19. TCRdb keeps only in-frame clones here, not all; method: immunoSEQ multiplex PCR. The table records fewer than 200,000 clones, more than 60% of them present only once. Sequencing used peripheral blood. These TCRs come from a man between 65 and 85 years old with acute or convalescent COVID-19.

The chain uses TRBV5-1 and TRBJ2-7; 9 positions match TRBD1. V lost 0 bases to trimming and J lost 5 bases; unmatched junction nucleotides: 9. CDR1 is SGHRS, CDR2 YFSETQ, per germline. CDR3 length: 16 residues. This CDR3 is CASSLGAGTGRNEQYF. Written as DNA, the CDR3 is TGCGCCAGCAGCTTGGGCGCCGGGACAGGGAGGAACGAGCAGTACTTC.

The chain links TRBV28 to TRBJ2-1, with 10 bases identical to TRBD2. The germline gives CDR1 MDHEN, CDR2 SYDVKM. With V trimmed by 2 bases and J by 15 bases, 10 bases remained unmatched. This CDR3 is 14 amino acids long. The CDR3 sequence: CASSLQLSGRARFF. The CDR3 DNA reads TGTGCCAGCAGTTTACAGCTCAGCGGGAGGGCCAGGTTCTTC. The variable domain in full, with the rest retrieved from reference TRBV28 and TRBJ2-1, is DVKVTQSSRYLVKRTGEKVFLECVQDMDHENMFWYRQDPGLGLRLIYFSYDVKMKEKGDIPEGYSVSREKKERFSLILESASTNQTSMYLCASSLQLSGRARFFGPGTRLTVL.

This chain joins TRBV5-1 and TRBJ2-2, with 8 bases matching TRBD2. V shed 2 bases, J shed 3 bases, and the junction held 3 bases outside the gene matches. The length of the CDR3 is 15 residues. Germline CDR1 reads SGHRS; CDR2 reads YFSETQ. CDR3: CASSFTSGYTGELFF. The CDR3 DNA reads as TGCGCCAGCAGCTTTACTAGCGGTTACACCGGGGAGCTGTTTTTT.

The rearrangement joins TRBV10-3 to TRBJ1-4, with 7 bases matching TRBD1. The CDR3 has 13 amino acids. Germline lookup yields CDR1 ENHRY and CDR2 SYGVKD. With 5 bases clipped from V and 6 bases from J, the junction kept 3 bases outside the gene matches. The CDR3 DNA sequence: TGTGCCATCAGTCCCCAGGGGGATGAAAAACTGTTTTTT. It is translated as CAISPQGDEKLFF.

The genes are TRBV4-2 and TRBJ1-3; unclear D gene. The CDR3 length is 17 residues. Per germline, CDR1 LGHNA and CDR2 YNFKEQ. Between the trimmed V and J ends, which lost 0 bases and 2 bases, there was a span of 14 bases. The CDR3 sequence: CASSQEAGPSAGNTIYF. CDR3 coding DNA: TGTGCCAGCAGCCAAGAGGCGGGCCCTAGCGCTGGAAACACCATATATTTT.

The chain recombines TRBV28 with TRBJ1-5, with a weak D call TRBD1 (5 bases). Trimming removed 3 bases from V and 12 bases from J, with 18 bases in between. Germline V gene data show CDR1 as MDHEN and CDR2 as SYDVKM. The CDR3 contains 14 residues. CDR3 DNA: TGTGCCAGCAGTTTGTTGGGGGGTGGAGTTGACCAGCATTTT. Translation: CASSLLGGGVDQHF.

This clone was detected many times. The chain joins TRBV13 to TRBJ2-2; D may be TRBD1 (6 bases). From germline, CDR1 is PRHDT and CDR2 FYEKMQ (reference sequence). There are 16 residues in the CDR3. The ends were cut back, 5 bases at V and 1 base at J, with 14 bases in the middle. The CDR3 DNA reads TGTGCCAGCAGCCCCGCCGGGACAAGGAACACCGGGGAGCTGTTTTTT. Residues: CASSPAGTRNTGELFF.

The rearrangement joins TRBV21-1 to TRBJ1-4; no check of the table's D call, TRBD1, against the DNA was made. TRBV21-1 is termed a pseudogene. The CDR3 totals 13 residues. The CDR3 sequence is CAYVDRPNEKLFF. Here the CDR3 DNA reads TGTGCCTACGTAGACAGACCGAATGAAAAACTGTTTTTT.

The CDR3 nucleotides are TGTGCCAGCAGCTTTGCGGCACTTGAAAACATTCAGTACTTC. Protein product: CASSFAALENIQYF. This chain uses TRBV5-6 with TRBJ2-4; D uncertain. Germline V gene lookup returns CDR1 SGHDT and CDR2 YYEEEE. Trimming shortened V by 2 bases and J by 5 bases, and 11 bases separated the two germline ends. This CDR3 is built from 14 residues.

The chain carries TRBV5-1 and TRBJ1-1, with TRBD1 matching 7 bases. The CDR3 contains 15 residues. V lost 4 bases to trimming and J lost 1 base; unmatched junction nucleotides: 7. Germline V gene sequence: CDR1 SGHRS, CDR2 YFSETQ. CDR3 sequence reads: CASSPRGLENTEAFF. For the CDR3, the DNA is TGCGCCAGCAGCCCGAGGGGGCTTGAGAACACTGAAGCTTTCTTT.